Listed below are T cell receptor beta chains from one sample, sequenced in a study of blood T cell repertoires in COVID-19. The repertoire was sequenced with immunoSEQ multiplex PCR; TCRdb's copy has only in-frame clones and lacks some. Among over 150,000 clones listed, 88% were seen once. The sample taken for sequencing was PBMCs or T cells enriched from blood (not recorded which). All receptors derive from a woman under 30 who had recovered from COVID-19. Both conserved end residues are part of each CDR3. Fields, in order: clone size, J gene, D gene, V gene, CDR3 protein, CDR3 DNA. A D gene is named only where the DNA matches it firmly. Not all rows give a size; the values are once, few, many and, for expanded clones, a class.

. | TRBJ2-7 | . | TRBV11-2 | CASSPRRGASWAQYF | TGTGCCAGCAGCCCCCGTCGGGGGGCTAGCTGGGCGCAGTACTTC
. | TRBJ2-1 | TRBD1 | TRBV6-4 | CASSDSAAGGHEQFF | TGTGCCAGCAGTGACAGTGCGGCAGGGGGCCATGAGCAGTTCTTC
few | TRBJ1-2 | . | TRBV28 | CASTNEFLGGYGYTF | TGTGCCAGCACCAACGAATTTCTAGGGGGCTATGGCTACACCTTC
. | TRBJ2-2 | TRBD2 | TRBV27 | CASSSPTSGRAGELFF | TGTGCCAGCAGTTCACCTACTAGCGGGAGGGCCGGGGAGCTGTTTTTT
. | TRBJ2-7 | . | TRBV6-6 | CASTPRRSGKDEQYF | TGTGCCAGCACCCCAAGGCGGTCAGGGAAGGACGAGCAGTACTTC
. | TRBJ2-7 | . | TRBV20-1 | CSGGDSYEQYF | TGCAGTGGAGGGGACTCATACGAGCAGTACTTC
. | TRBJ1-1 | . | TRBV28 | CASSSPRAGMAFF | TGTGCCAGCAGTTCCCCACGCGCGGGCATGGCTTTCTTT
once | TRBJ2-3 | TRBD1 | TRBV7-3 | CASSQDRGLTDTQYF | TGTGCCAGCAGCCAGGACAGGGGGCTCACAGATACGCAGTATTTT
once | TRBJ1-1 | . | TRBV25-1 | CATPRETDYRTEAFF | TGTGCCACCCCGAGGGAAACCGACTACCGGACTGAAGCTTTCTTT
. | TRBJ2-7 | TRBD2 | TRBV28 | CASSPPLAGVTEQYF | TGTGCCAGCAGTCCCCCCCTAGCGGGAGTAACCGAGCAGTACTTC